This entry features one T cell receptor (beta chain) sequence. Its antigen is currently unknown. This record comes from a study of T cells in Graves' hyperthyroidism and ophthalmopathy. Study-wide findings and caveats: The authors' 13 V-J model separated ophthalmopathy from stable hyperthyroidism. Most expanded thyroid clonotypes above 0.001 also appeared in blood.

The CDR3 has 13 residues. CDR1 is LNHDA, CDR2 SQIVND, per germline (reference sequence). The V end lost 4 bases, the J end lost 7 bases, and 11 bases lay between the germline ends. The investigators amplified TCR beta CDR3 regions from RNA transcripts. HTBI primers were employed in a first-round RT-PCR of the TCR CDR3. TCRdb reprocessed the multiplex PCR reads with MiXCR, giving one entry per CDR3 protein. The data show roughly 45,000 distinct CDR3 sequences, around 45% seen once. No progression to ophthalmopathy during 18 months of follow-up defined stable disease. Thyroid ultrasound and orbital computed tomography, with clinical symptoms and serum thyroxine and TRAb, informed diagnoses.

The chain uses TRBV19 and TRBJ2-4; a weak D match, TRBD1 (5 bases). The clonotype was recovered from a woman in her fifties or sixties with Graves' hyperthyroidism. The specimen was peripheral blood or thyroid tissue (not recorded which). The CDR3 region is CASSNYKGNIQYF. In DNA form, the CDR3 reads TGTGCCAGTAGTAACTATAAGGGGAACATTCAGTACTTC.